Here is one T cell receptor beta chain with its context. The antigen is not known. The data originate from a study of CD8+ T cells in alopecia areata. The study's findings and limits: Sequencing of scalp samples also includes resident alphabeta T cells from normal skin.

This CDR3 comprises 13 residues. V was cut by 5 bases and J by 4 bases, with 11 bases left in between. The germline CDR1 and CDR2 sequences are MNHEY and SVGAGI. Peripheral blood and lesional scalp punch biopsies came from alopecia areata patients. Reverse transcription of extracted RNA yielded cDNA, which provided the sequencing template. Profiling relied on immunoSEQ multiplex PCR, and the TCRdb table lists in-frame clones only, not all of them. The data show some 170,000 clones, with about 70% seen just once and around 10% held by the top ten. The V call is TRBV6-5, the J call TRBJ1-2; TRBD1 might be the D (6 bases). The source was CD8+ T cells sorted from blood, collected at week 0. The sequence came from a human donor with alopecia areata. This CDR3 reads CASSHQGFYGYTF. DNA for the CDR3: TGTGCCAGCAGTCACCAGGGGTTCTATGGCTACACCTTC.